This T cell receptor (beta chain) was observed in a study of CD8 T cells in ankylosing spondylitis. This clonotype was recorded at least ten times. Its antigen is unidentified. General study results and limits: Reports of some motif variants in reactive arthritis synovial fluid and blood predate this one. A TCR beta motif of fewer than 10 highly homologous variants seemed to mark ankylosing spondylitis blood. Disease-linked clones reportedly concentrated significantly in matched ankylosing spondylitis synovial fluid.

This CDR3 region has 14 residues. V lost 3 bases, J lost 1 base, and 9 bases lay in between. The germline gives CDR1 MNHEY, CDR2 SMNVEV (reference sequence). TCRdb reprocessed the 5' RACE reads via MiXCR and lists one record per CDR3 protein. There are 45,000 to 60,000 distinct CDR3 sequences in the sample; roughly 7.3% occur only once, and around 8.5% lies in the top ten. The chain links TRBV27 to TRBJ1-1, with a possible D match to TRBD1 (5 bases). Sequencing was carried out using blood, either unsorted or a sorted T cell fraction (not recorded which). This TCR was recovered from a female donor with ankylosing spondylitis or in good health (not recorded which). CDR3 DNA: TGTGCCAGCAGTTTCGCCGGGGCGAACACTGAAGCTTTCTTT. This codes for CASSFAGANTEAFF.